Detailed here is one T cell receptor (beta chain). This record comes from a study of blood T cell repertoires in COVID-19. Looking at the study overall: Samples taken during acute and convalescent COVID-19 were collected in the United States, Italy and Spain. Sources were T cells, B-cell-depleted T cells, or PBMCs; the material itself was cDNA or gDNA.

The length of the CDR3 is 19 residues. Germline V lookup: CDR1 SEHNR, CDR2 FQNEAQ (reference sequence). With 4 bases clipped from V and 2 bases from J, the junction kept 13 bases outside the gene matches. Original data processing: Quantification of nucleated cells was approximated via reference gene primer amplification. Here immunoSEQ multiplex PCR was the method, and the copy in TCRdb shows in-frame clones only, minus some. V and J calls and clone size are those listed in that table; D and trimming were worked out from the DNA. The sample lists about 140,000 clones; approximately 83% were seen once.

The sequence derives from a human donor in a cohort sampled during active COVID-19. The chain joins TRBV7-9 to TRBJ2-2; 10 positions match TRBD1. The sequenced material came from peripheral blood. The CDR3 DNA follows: TGTGCCAGCAGCTCCCAGCGAAGCGGGGACAGGGGAAACACCGGGGAGCTGTTTTTT. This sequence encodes CASSSQRSGDRGNTGELFF.